Presented here are 25 T cell receptor beta chains from one specimen sequenced in a study of T cell responses to AZD1222 COVID-19 vaccine. Profiling relied on immunoSEQ multiplex PCR, and the TCRdb table lists in-frame clones only, not all of them. The sample consists of 100,000 to 150,000 clones, about nine tenths of them appearing once. This specimen consisted of peripheral blood, obtained on day 0 of AZD1222 vaccination. These receptors were obtained from an adult in good health.

The V call is TRBV7-6, the J call TRBJ2-7; 8 bases line up with TRBD2. The CDR3 has 14 residues. The ends lost 5 bases at V and 3 bases at J; junction bases unmatched: 6. Germline-derived CDR1 and CDR2 are SGHVS and FNYEAQ. CDR3 residues: CASSPGGGNYEQYF. As DNA, the CDR3 is TGTGCCAGCAGCCCCGGGGGGGGGAACTACGAGCAGTACTTC.

The V and J genes are TRBV10-3 and TRBJ1-2; D call uncertain. Trimming stripped 1 base from V and 6 bases from J, with 9 bases between. The CDR3 has 13 amino acids. The germline CDR1 and CDR2 sequences are ENHRY and SYGVKD. CDR3 DNA sequence: TGTGCCATCAGTGAGTTAGACACGGATGGCTACACCTTC. Translation gives CAISELDTDGYTF.

The chain is built from TRBV11-2 and TRBJ1-6, with 8 bases lining up with TRBD1. The CDR3 runs 16 residues. The V and J ends lost 5 bases and 6 bases, in that order; junction bases with no gene match: 9. Germline values: CDR1 SGHAT, CDR2 FQNNGV. CDR3 in amino acids: CASSTPGQEFNSPLHF. CDR3 sequence (DNA): TGTGCCAGCAGCACCCCGGGACAGGAATTTAATTCACCCCTCCACTTT.

V is TRBV3-1 (or the pseudogene TRBV3-2) and J is TRBJ1-3; the D is unclear. The CDR3 covers 13 residues. V lost 2 bases and J lost 1, with 3 bases in between. Germline CDR1 is LGHDT and CDR2 is YNNKEL (reference sequence). The CDR3 DNA sequence: TGTGCCAGCAGCCAATCGTCTGGAAACACCATATATTTT. Residues: CASSQSSGNTIYF.

The chain is built from TRBV30 and TRBJ1-2, with D tentatively TRBD1 (6 bases). CDR3 length: 13 amino acids. V shed 4 bases and J shed 4 bases, with 13 bases lying between them. In germline, CDR1 is GTSNPN, CDR2 SVGIG (reference sequence). The DNA of the CDR3 is TGTGCCTGGAACTTACAGGGAAGCTATGGCTACACCTTC. This encodes CAWNLQGSYGYTF.

This chain connects TRBV5-4 to TRBJ2-5, with D perhaps matching TRBD1 or TRBD2 (5 bases each). CDR1 is SGHNT, CDR2 YYREEE, per germline (reference sequence). Trimming took off 2 bases at V and 1 base at J, with 12 bases between the two ends. This CDR3 has 15 residues. The CDR3 coding sequence is TGTGCCAGCAGCTTATTTCGAGGGACCCAAGAGACCCAGTACTTC. Translation: CASSLFRGTQETQYF.

The chain uses TRBV5-4 and TRBJ1-3, with a tentative D call TRBD1 (6 bases). Deletions cut 0 bases from V and 4 bases from J, with 11 bases between. There are 15 residues in the CDR3. CDR1 and CDR2 from the germline V gene are SGHNT and YYREEE (reference sequence). DNA of the CDR3: TGTGCCAGCAGCTTGGCAGGGGTTATCGGAAACACCATATATTTT. Encoded protein: CASSLAGVIGNTIYF.

The J gene is TRBJ2-1, the V gene TRBV7-9, with TRBD2 matching over 10 bases. The V gene end was trimmed by 1 base and the J gene end by 3 bases; junction bases not matched to a gene: 6. The CDR3 runs to 17 residues. The germline CDR1 and CDR2 sequences are SEHNR and FQNEAQ (reference sequence). Here the CDR3 DNA reads TGTGCCAGCAGCTTAGGGGCTAGCGGGGGCCACTACAATGAGCAGTTCTTC. This sequence encodes CASSLGASGGHYNEQFF.

The J gene is TRBJ2-1, the V gene TRBV7-8, with 8 bases lining up with TRBD2. The germline CDR1 and CDR2 sequences are SGHVS and FQNEAQ. This CDR3 has 15 residues. Losses at the gene ends were 5 bases for V and 3 bases for J; bases not matched to a gene: 6. The CDR3 DNA sequence: TGTGCCAGCAGCCCCCAAAGCGGGGGCTACAATGAGCAGTTCTTC. This sequence encodes CASSPQSGGYNEQFF.

The genes are TRBV12-3 or TRBV12-4 and TRBJ1-1; no clear D. V lost 2 bases and J lost 8, with 9 bases in between. The CDR3 runs 12 residues. The DNA for the CDR3 is TGTGCCAGCAGTTTATCCCGCTTAGAAGCTTTCTTT. Its translation: CASSLSRLEAFF.

The rearrangement joins TRBV30 to TRBJ1-6, with TRBD1 matching 9 bases. Germline CDR1 GTSNPN, CDR2 SVGIG (reference sequence). V shed 6 bases and J 9 bases; nucleotides not matched to a gene: 6. CDR3 length equals 13 residues. CDR3 in amino acids: CACGTGISSPLHF. CDR3 nucleotide sequence: TGTGCCTGTGGGACAGGGATAAGTTCACCCCTCCACTTT.

The chain has TRBV5-1 and TRBJ2-7; possibly TRBD2 for D (6 bases). The CDR3 length is 15 residues. Germline-derived CDR1 and CDR2 are SGHRS and YFSETQ. With 0 bases removed from V and 2 bases from J, the gap between germline ends came to 12 bases. The DNA for the CDR3 is TGCGCCAGCAGCTTGGTTCCTAGCGCGCCCTACGAGCAGTACTTC. Translation: CASSLVPSAPYEQYF.

This chain joins TRBV28 and TRBJ1-6; possible D gene TRBD1, 6 bases. This CDR3 is built from 13 residues. Germline CDR1 and CDR2: MDHEN and SYDVKM. CDR3 sequence: CASNTGYNSPLHF. The CDR3 nucleotides are TGTGCGTCAAACACAGGGTATAATTCACCCCTCCACTTT.

The V call is TRBV29-1, the J call TRBJ2-4; possibly TRBD2 for D (5 bases). Trimming shortened V by 2 bases and J by 3 bases, and 8 bases separated the two germline ends. This CDR3 spans 13 amino acids. The V gene's germline CDR1 is SQVTM and CDR2 ANQGSEA. DNA for the CDR3: TGCAGCGTTGAACAGGCGGGCAAAAACATTCAGTACTTC. Translated, it gives CSVEQAGKNIQYF.

The V call is TRBV5-6, the J call TRBJ1-4, with 8 bases fitting TRBD1. The germline CDR1 and CDR2 sequences are SGHDT and YYEEEE. The CDR3 length is 17 residues. Trimming at V came to 4 bases and at J to 0 bases, leaving 8 bases not matched to a gene. This CDR3 reads CASSESGTGATNEKLFF. Here the CDR3 DNA reads TGTGCCAGCAGCGAATCCGGGACAGGAGCAACTAATGAAAAACTGTTTTTT. Drawing the rest from reference TRBV5-6 and TRBJ1-4, the complete variable domain is DAGVTQSPTHLIKTRGQQVTLRCSPKSGHDTVSWYQQALGQGPQFIFQYYEEEERQRGNFPDRFSGHQFPNYSSELNVNALLLGDSALYLCASSESGTGATNEKLFFGSGTQLSVL.

This chain joins TRBV27 and TRBJ1-4; 10 positions agree with TRBD1. J gave up 1 base and V 1 base, and 3 bases lay outside the gene matches. The CDR3 sequence is 17 residues long. Looked up from germline, CDR1 is MNHEY and CDR2 is SMNVEV (reference sequence). The CDR3 region has the DNA TGTGCCAGCAGTTTATGGACAGGGGGGCGAACTAATGAAAAACTGTTTTTT. Translated, it gives CASSLWTGGRTNEKLFF. The full variable domain, with the rest looked up from reference TRBV27 and TRBJ1-4, is EAQVTQNPRYLITVTGKKLTVTCSQNMNHEYMSWYRQDPGLGLRQIYYSMNVEVTDKGDVPEGYKVSRKEKRNFPLILESPSPNQTSLYFCASSLWTGGRTNEKLFFGSGTQLSVL.

This chain connects TRBV7-3 to TRBJ1-1; D uncertain. CDR3 length equals 13 residues. The germline V gene encodes CDR1 SGHTA and CDR2 FQGTGA. Deletions cut 0 bases from V and 4 bases from J, with 6 bases between. The CDR3 loop is CASSLTEFTEAFF. In DNA form, the CDR3 reads TGTGCCAGCAGCTTAACAGAATTCACTGAAGCTTTCTTT.

The chain links TRBV2 to TRBJ1-1, with D possibly matching TRBD1 (5 bases). The CDR3 is 14 amino acids. V lost 8 bases and J lost 0, with 13 bases in between. Germline V gene sequence: CDR1 SNHLY, CDR2 FYNNEI. CDR3 amino acids: CASGTGRLNTEAFF. The CDR3 nucleotides read TGTGCCAGCGGGACGGGACGGTTGAACACTGAAGCTTTCTTT.

This clone was found once. The chain joins TRBV9 to TRBJ2-6; D tentatively fits TRBD1 or TRBD2 (5 bases each). Trimming pared 4 bases from V and 0 bases from J, leaving 17 bases between. Germline CDR1 reads SGDLS; CDR2 reads YYNGEE. The length of the CDR3 is 18 residues. CDR3 sequence reads: CASSTWDGLTSGANVLTF. CDR3 sequence (DNA): TGTGCCAGCAGCACATGGGACGGTCTTACCTCTGGGGCCAACGTCCTGACTTTC.

This chain connects TRBV7-6 to TRBJ2-4; 9 bases map to TRBD2. Germline V gene data show CDR1 as SGHVS and CDR2 as FNYEAQ. CDR3 length equals 15 residues. V was clipped by 1 base and J by 6 bases; unmatched bases: 4. The CDR3 is CASSLGSGGGNIQYF. Here the CDR3 DNA reads TGTGCCAGCAGCTTAGGTAGCGGGGGCGGAAACATTCAGTACTTC.

The chain employs TRBV2 and TRBJ1-1, with 10 bases matching TRBD1. Germline values: CDR1 SNHLY, CDR2 FYNNEI. The CDR3 runs 17 residues. Trimming took 6 bases from V and 1 from J; bases not matched to a gene: 11. This CDR3 is CASRKDRGRVGNTEAFF. The CDR3 DNA reads as TGTGCCAGCAGAAAAGACAGGGGGCGAGTGGGGAACACTGAAGCTTTCTTT.

This clone showed up just once. The chain carries TRBV5-1 and TRBJ1-4; D not certain. The CDR3 is made up of 14 amino acids. V lost 1 base, J lost 5 bases, and 9 bases lay in between. Germline-derived CDR1 and CDR2 are SGHRS and YFSETQ. The CDR3 bases are TGCGCCAGCAGCTTGTTGGCGGGGAATGAAAAACTGTTTTTT. Translation gives CASSLLAGNEKLFF.

The V gene is TRBV19, the J gene TRBJ1-1; no clear D gene. Germline V gene lookup returns CDR1 LNHDA and CDR2 SQIVND (reference sequence). There are 15 residues in the CDR3. V dropped 3 bases and J dropped 2 bases, with 13 bases sitting between them. CDR3 in amino acids: CASSMNGHPNTEAFF. The CDR3 nucleotides read TGTGCCAGTAGTATGAATGGCCACCCCAACACTGAAGCTTTCTTT.

This chain joins TRBV13 and TRBJ1-4, with 10 bases matching TRBD1. V shed 6 bases and J 8 bases; nucleotides not matched to a gene: 6. The CDR3 is 14 residues long. Germline V gene lookup returns CDR1 PRHDT and CDR2 FYEKMQ (reference sequence). CDR3: CASRRQGAGEKLFF. CDR3 coding DNA: TGTGCCAGCAGACGACAGGGGGCAGGAGAAAAACTGTTTTTT.

The genes are TRBV11-1 and TRBJ2-1; D unclear. V was cut by 2 bases and J by 3 bases, with 11 bases left in between. Germline V CDR1 and CDR2: SGHAT, FQDESV (reference sequence). The CDR3 runs 15 residues. The chain's CDR3 is CASSLSVQNYNEQFF. The CDR3 DNA follows: TGTGCCAGCAGCTTATCGGTGCAGAACTACAATGAGCAGTTCTTC.